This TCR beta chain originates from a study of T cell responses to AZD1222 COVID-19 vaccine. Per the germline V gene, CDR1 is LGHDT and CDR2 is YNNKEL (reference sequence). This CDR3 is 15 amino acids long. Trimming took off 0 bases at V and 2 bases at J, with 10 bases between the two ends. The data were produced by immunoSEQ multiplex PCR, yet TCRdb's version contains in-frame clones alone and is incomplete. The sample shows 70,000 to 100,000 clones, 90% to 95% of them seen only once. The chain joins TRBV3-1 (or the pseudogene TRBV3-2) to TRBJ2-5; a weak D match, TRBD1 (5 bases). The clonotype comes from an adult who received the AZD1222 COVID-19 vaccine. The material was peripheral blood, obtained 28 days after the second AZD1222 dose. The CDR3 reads CASSQDLQVQETQYF. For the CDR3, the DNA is TGTGCCAGCAGCCAAGATTTACAGGTACAAGAGACCCAGTACTTC.